This T cell receptor beta chain was recovered during a study of OX40 agonist ivuxolimab in advanced cancers. Libraries were prepared by immunoSEQ multiplex PCR; TCRdb keeps only in-frame clonotypes and omits some of them. The sample contains more than 70,000 clones, around 94% of which appear only once. Germline CDR1 LNHDA, CDR2 SQIVND (reference sequence). V shed 3 bases and J shed 1 base, with 17 bases lying between them. This CDR3 spans 17 amino acids. The sequence came from an adult with an advanced solid tumor such as melanoma, head and neck, liver or kidney cancer. V is TRBV19 and J is TRBJ2-3; no definite D call. Sequences were derived from CD4+ or CD8+ T cells sorted from blood, sampled in a trial of the OX40 agonist ivuxolimab. For the CDR3, the DNA is TGTGCCAGTAGTATCCCAATCCATGCCGCGGGCACAGATACGCAGTATTTT. This sequence encodes CASSIPIHAAGTDTQYF.